Presented here are 22 T cell receptor beta chains from one specimen sequenced in a study of early T cells in non-severe SARS-CoV-2 infection. One entry per CDR3 protein, called by TCRdb with MiXCR from the 5' RACE reads. The sample shows some 21,000 distinct CDR3 sequences, 4.5% to 5.5% of them seen only once. The sample taken for sequencing was whole blood. Receptors were obtained from an adult who was a healthcare worker with PCR-confirmed SARS-CoV-2 infection or an uninfected control (not recorded which).

The chain uses TRBV28 and TRBJ1-5; the D is unclear. This CDR3 is 12 amino acids long. CDR1 is MDHEN and CDR2 is SYDVKM in the germline V gene. Trimming took off 5 bases at V and 7 bases at J, with 9 bases between the two ends. CDR3 sequence (DNA): TGTGCCAGCAGTCTCCTGGACCAGCCCCAGCATTTT. Encoded protein: CASSLLDQPQHF.

This clonotype appeared a few times. The V gene is TRBV20-1, the J gene TRBJ2-1, with D tentatively TRBD1 (5 bases). Trimming removed 5 bases at V and 6 bases at J, with 11 bases between. CDR3 length: 12 residues. The germline V gene encodes CDR1 DFQATT and CDR2 SNEGSKA (reference sequence). The CDR3 here is CSAYQGANEQFF. The DNA for the CDR3 is TGCAGTGCTTATCAGGGTGCCAATGAGCAGTTCTTC.

This clonotype was observed at least ten times. V and J are TRBV5-1 and TRBJ2-3; D perhaps matches TRBD1 (5 bases). The V and J ends lost 0 bases and 4 bases respectively, with 12 bases between them. The CDR3 runs 15 residues. Germline assignment: CDR1 SGHRS and CDR2 YFSETQ. CDR3 DNA sequence: TGCGCCAGCAGCTTGGTGCAGGGTTCGGCAGATACGCAGTATTTT. Amino acids: CASSLVQGSADTQYF. The variable domain in full, with the rest retrieved from reference TRBV5-1 and TRBJ2-3, is KAGVTQTPRYLIKTRGQQVTLSCSPISGHRSVSWYQQTPGQGLQFLFEYFSETQRNKGNFPGRFSGRQFSNSRSEMNVSTLELGDSALYLCASSLVQGSADTQYFGPGTRLTVL.

There are many counts of this clonotype. The chain joins TRBV7-3 to TRBJ2-1; tentative D call: TRBD1 (6 bases). With 5 bases removed from V and 2 bases from J, the gap between germline ends came to 13 bases. Germline CDR1 is SGHTA and CDR2 is FQGTGA. The CDR3 contains 15 residues. For the CDR3, the DNA is TGTGCCAGCAGCCCGATCGGGACACCCTACAATGAGCAGTTCTTC. Translated, it gives CASSPIGTPYNEQFF.

This clonotype appeared many times. The chain combines TRBV29-1 with TRBJ1-2, with 10 positions matching TRBD1. The junction had 9 bases not matched to a gene; V was cut back by 4 bases and J by 7 bases. The germline gives CDR1 SQVTM, CDR2 ANQGSEA. The CDR3 is made up of 14 amino acids. CDR3 amino acids: CSVGPPGQGSGYTF. CDR3 nucleotides: TGCAGCGTTGGGCCCCCGGGACAGGGGAGTGGCTACACCTTC. Full variable domain (missing parts from reference TRBV29-1 and TRBJ1-2): SAVISQKPSRDICQRGTSLTIQCQVDSQVTMMFWYRQQPGQSLTLIATANQGSEATYESGFVIDKFPISRPNLTFSTLTVSNMSPEDSSIYLCSVGPPGQGSGYTFGSGTRLTVV.

In this sample, this clonotype turned up many times. The chain uses TRBV6-5 and TRBJ2-2; D is ambiguous. Trimming removed 5 bases from V and 2 bases from J, with 3 bases in between. Germline CDR1 and CDR2: MNHEY and SVGAGI. CDR3 length: 12 amino acids. The CDR3 coding sequence is TGTGCCAGCAGTCTTAACACCGGGGAGCTGTTTTTT. It codes for CASSLNTGELFF.

This clonotype occurred many times. The V and J genes are TRBV28 and TRBJ2-7; D might be TRBD1 (6 bases). V was cut by 6 bases and J by 4 bases, with 10 bases left in between. Looked up from germline, CDR1 is MDHEN and CDR2 is SYDVKM. The CDR3 spans 12 residues. In DNA, the CDR3 is TGTGCCAGCAGCCTAGGGGGTTACGAGCAGTACGTC. Translated, it gives CASSLGGYEQYV.

This clonotype occurred many times. V and J are TRBV13 and TRBJ2-7, with TRBD1 matching 10 bases. CDR1 is PRHDT, CDR2 FYEKMQ, per germline (reference sequence). Trimming at V came to 4 bases and at J to 0 bases, leaving 6 bases not matched to a gene. CDR3 length: 16 amino acids. The CDR3 is CASSCLRTGGSYEQYF. The CDR3 bases are TGTGCCAGCAGCTGTCTTCGGACAGGGGGCTCCTACGAGCAGTACTTC.

V usage is TRBV27 and J usage is TRBJ2-1; possible D gene TRBD2, 6 bases. The CDR3 is made up of 16 amino acids. From germline, CDR1 is MNHEY and CDR2 SMNVEV (reference sequence). V was cut by 2 bases and J by 3 bases, with 14 bases left in between. This chain's CDR3 is CASSLNREEGYNEQFF. CDR3 bases: TGTGCCAGCAGTTTAAATAGGGAGGAGGGCTACAATGAGCAGTTCTTC.

This clonotype occurred many times. J is TRBJ1-1 and V is TRBV6-6; no firm D call. The CDR3 loop spans 13 amino acids. V dropped 2 bases and J dropped 5 bases, with 9 bases sitting between them. Germline V gene lookup returns CDR1 MNHNY and CDR2 SVGAGI (reference sequence). DNA of the CDR3: TGTGCCAGCAGTTACGTGGGTAGGACTGAAGCTTTCTTT. Translation: CASSYVGRTEAFF.

The rearrangement joins TRBV7-2 to TRBJ1-1, with D tentatively TRBD1 (6 bases). The CDR3 runs to 14 residues. Trimming stripped 5 bases from V and 4 bases from J, with 14 bases between. Germline V gene lookup returns CDR1 SGHTA and CDR2 FQGNSA. CDR3 residues: CASSPRRGSTEAFF. The CDR3 DNA follows: TGTGCCAGCAGCCCTAGGAGGGGGAGCACTGAAGCTTTCTTT.

In this sample, this clonotype turned up many times. The chain links TRBV11-1 to TRBJ2-1; 8 bases are a match to TRBD1. The CDR3 totals 15 residues. Germline lookup yields CDR1 SGHAT and CDR2 FQDESV (reference sequence). After removal of 5 bases from V and 5 bases from J, the junction contained 8 bases not matched to a gene. CDR3 coding DNA: TGTGCCAGCAGCGCGGGACAGGTTCTACACAATGAGCAGTTCTTC. Residues: CASSAGQVLHNEQFF.

This clonotype was detected many times. This chain joins TRBV5-1 and TRBJ1-1; tentatively, D is TRBD1 (6 bases). This CDR3 has 15 amino acids. CDR1 is SGHRS and CDR2 is YFSETQ in the germline V gene. Trimming stripped 0 bases from V and 1 base from J, with 10 bases between. In nucleotides, the CDR3 is TGCGCCAGCAGCTTGGAGGGGACAAAGAACACTGAAGCTTTCTTT. Its translation: CASSLEGTKNTEAFF.

The gene calls are TRBV7-9 and TRBJ2-3; TRBD1 is a possible D gene (5 bases). The V end was cut by 6 bases, the J end by 5 bases, with 9 bases between. Germline loops: CDR1 SEHNR, CDR2 FQNEAQ (reference sequence). CDR3 size: 12 residues. The CDR3 is CASSYTGDTQYF. DNA for the CDR3: TGTGCCAGCAGTTACACAGGAGATACGCAGTATTTT.

This clonotype was counted ten times or more. V usage is TRBV4-3 and J usage is TRBJ2-3; D is unclear. CDR3 length equals 15 residues. In germline, CDR1 is LGHNA, CDR2 YSLEER. V was shortened by 1 base and J by 5 bases, with 13 bases between the two germline ends. The CDR3 here is CASSQARNWRDTQYF. CDR3 sequence (DNA): TGCGCCAGCAGCCAAGCCCGTAACTGGCGAGATACGCAGTATTTT.

This clonotype was seen many times. J is TRBJ2-1 and V is TRBV6-1, with 14 nucleotides matching TRBD2. With 8 bases clipped from V and 1 base from J, the junction kept 7 bases outside the gene matches. The CDR3 sequence is 17 residues long. The germline gives CDR1 MNHNS, CDR2 SASEGT. This CDR3 reads CASRGLAGGGSYNEQFF. In DNA, the CDR3 is TGTGCCAGCCGAGGACTAGCGGGAGGAGGGTCCTACAATGAGCAGTTCTTC.

Points on this clonotype: Given a much more abundant clone one base away, this may be a read error. CDR3 in amino acids: CASSLGETVFQPQHF. For the CDR3, the DNA is TGCGCCAGCAGCTTGGGGGAGACAGTCTTTCAGCCCCAGCATTTT. This chain uses TRBV5-1 with TRBJ1-5, with D possibly TRBD1 on 5 matching bases. The V gene's germline CDR1 is SGHRS and CDR2 YFSETQ. V was shortened by 0 bases and J by 6 bases, with 13 bases between the two germline ends. The CDR3 spans 15 residues.

This clonotype was recorded many times. CDR3 bases: TGTGCCAGCAGCTTAGGGCAGGGAAGGTTTGAAAAACTGTTTTTT. Its protein product is CASSLGQGRFEKLFF. The V gene is TRBV7-2, the J gene TRBJ1-4; possible D gene TRBD1, 5 bases. Germline loops: CDR1 SGHTA, CDR2 FQGNSA. The CDR3 totals 15 residues. Trimming stripped 1 base from V and 7 bases from J, with 13 bases between.

This clonotype has at least ten counts. CDR3 DNA sequence: TGTGCCAGCAGCTTAGACAGGGACACTGAAGCTTTCTTT. Translating it yields CASSLDRDTEAFF. The V and J genes are TRBV7-8 and TRBJ1-1; tentatively, D is TRBD1 (6 bases). The CDR3 is 13 residues long. Trimming stripped 1 base from V and 3 bases from J, with 6 bases between. The germline V gene encodes CDR1 SGHVS and CDR2 FQNEAQ.

As to this clonotype: A read error may explain this, as a much larger clone is one base away. The gene calls are TRBV6-2 or TRBV6-3 and TRBJ2-3; no definite D call. This CDR3 region has 12 residues. Germline CDR1 MNHEY, CDR2 SVGEGT. The CDR3 sequence is CVSSVRTDTQYF. The CDR3 region has the DNA TGTGTCAGCTCTGTGCGTACAGATACGCAGTATTTT.

The sample holds many counts of this clonotype. The chain carries TRBV19 and TRBJ1-5; D is unclear. Per germline, CDR1 LNHDA and CDR2 SQIVND (reference sequence). The CDR3 is 13 residues long. The ends were cut back, 6 bases at V and 3 bases at J, with 9 bases in the middle. The CDR3 region has the DNA TGTGCCAGTAGGAGCAGAACCAATCAGCCCCAGCATTTT. It yields the protein CASRSRTNQPQHF.

This clonotype has only a few counts. This sequence joins TRBV4-1 and TRBJ2-1, with D perhaps TRBD2 (6 bases). Trimming removed 1 base from V and 6 bases from J, with 13 bases in between. CDR3 size: 15 residues. In germline, CDR1 is MGHRA, CDR2 YSYEKL. This CDR3 reads CASSQGTTWGNEQFF. In DNA, the CDR3 is TGCGCCAGCAGCCAAGGGACTACCTGGGGCAATGAGCAGTTCTTC.